The 22 T cell receptor beta chains below all came from one sample that was sequenced in a study of blood T cell repertoires in COVID-19. TCRdb's copy holds only in-frame clones and misses some; the assay was immunoSEQ multiplex PCR. The sample has 250,000 or so clones, 90% seen once. Sequencing was done on a sample of peripheral blood. The receptors come from an older woman with COVID-19, enrolled during active disease.

The chain is built from TRBV30 and TRBJ2-2, with 13 bases lining up with TRBD2. CDR3 length: 18 residues. Germline V lookup: CDR1 GTSNPN, CDR2 SVGIG (reference sequence). With 1 base clipped from V and 5 bases from J, the junction kept 10 bases outside the gene matches. CDR3: CAWSGRTSGGSRTGELFF. CDR3 nucleotide sequence: TGTGCCTGGAGTGGCAGGACTAGCGGGGGCTCCCGAACCGGGGAGCTGTTTTTT. The whole variable domain, remainder taken from reference TRBV30 and TRBJ2-2, is SQTIHQWPATLVQPVGSPLSLECTVEGTSNPNLYWYRQAAGRGLQLLFYSVGIGQISSEVPQNLSASRPQDRQFILSSKKLLLSDSGFYLCAWSGRTSGGSRTGELFFGEGSRLTVL.

The chain carries TRBV10-3 and TRBJ1-2; the match to TRBD1 covers 7 bases. This CDR3 has 18 residues. Trimming at V came to 0 bases and at J to 5 bases, leaving 15 bases not matched to a gene. Looked up from germline, CDR1 is ENHRY and CDR2 is SYGVKD. The CDR3 loop reads CAISESPGQILPPYGYTF. CDR3 nucleotide sequence: TGTGCCATCAGTGAGTCACCGGGACAGATCCTCCCACCTTATGGCTACACCTTC.

The chain links TRBV5-5 to TRBJ1-6; D ambiguous. This CDR3 comprises 15 residues. V shed 1 base and J shed 7 bases, with 12 bases lying between them. Per the germline V gene, CDR1 is SGHKS and CDR2 is YYEKEE (reference sequence). The DNA of the CDR3 is TGTGCCAGCAGCTTGCCAGGCCACCCAAATTCACCCCTCCACTTT. This encodes CASSLPGHPNSPLHF.

The chain employs TRBV4-2 and TRBJ1-2; maybe TRBD1 (6 bases). The CDR3 spans 15 residues. Germline-derived CDR1 and CDR2 are LGHNA and YNFKEQ. V gave up 1 base and J gave up 6 bases, with 15 bases separating them. The CDR3 DNA follows: TGTGCCAGCAGCCAAGGGGGGGGCCGGGGGGATGGCTACACCTTC. This translates into CASSQGGGRGDGYTF.

V is TRBV10-3 and J is TRBJ2-3; 8 bases are a match to TRBD1. Trimming at V came to 5 bases and at J to 4 bases, leaving 11 bases not matched to a gene. This CDR3 contains 16 residues. Germline V CDR1 and CDR2: ENHRY, SYGVKD. CDR3 nucleotides: TGTGCCATCAGTAATCGACAGGGGATGGGCCCAGATACGCAGTATTTT. This gives the protein CAISNRQGMGPDTQYF.

The rearrangement uses TRBV19 and TRBJ1-2; D unresolved. Trimming cost V 8 bases and J 2 bases, with 15 bases left between them. This CDR3 is 14 amino acids long. Germline loops: CDR1 LNHDA, CDR2 SQIVND (reference sequence). The CDR3 loop reads CASGLGGTNYGYTF. The CDR3 region has the DNA TGTGCCAGTGGGCTGGGAGGCACAAACTATGGCTACACCTTC.

The chain's CDR3 is CASRDSRNTGELFF. Written as DNA, the CDR3 is TGTGCCAGCAGGGACAGCAGGAACACCGGGGAGCTGTTTTTT. This chain joins TRBV2 and TRBJ2-2; D may be TRBD1 (6 bases). Germline lookup yields CDR1 SNHLY and CDR2 FYNNEI. This CDR3 region has 14 residues. V shed 6 bases and J shed 1 base, with 9 bases lying between them.

The CDR3 coding sequence is TGTGCCTGGAGTGTCGGGACACACTCATCACCCCTCCACTTT. Amino acids: CAWSVGTHSSPLHF. V and J are TRBV30 and TRBJ1-6; D possibly corresponds to TRBD1 (6 bases). Germline V gene lookup returns CDR1 GTSNPN and CDR2 SVGIG (reference sequence). The V and J ends lost 0 bases and 10 bases respectively, with 13 bases between them. The CDR3 contains 14 residues.

Remarks on this clone: Other DNA sequences in this specimen translate into the identical CDR3. The CDR3 loop reads CASSIGTGLYEQYF. In DNA form, the CDR3 reads TGTGCCAGTAGTATCGGGACAGGACTCTACGAGCAGTACTTC. V usage is TRBV19 and J usage is TRBJ2-7; TRBD1 aligns across 8 bases. Germline CDR1 and CDR2: LNHDA and SQIVND (reference sequence). The CDR3 totals 14 residues. Trimming at V came to 3 bases and at J to 3 bases, leaving 4 bases not matched to a gene.

This clone occurred a few times. V usage is TRBV6-2 or TRBV6-3 and J usage is TRBJ1-1; tentatively, D is TRBD1 (6 bases). V gave up 2 bases and J gave up 0 bases, with 13 bases separating them. The CDR3 is 16 residues long. The germline V gene has CDR1 MNHEY and CDR2 SVGEGT. Written as DNA, the CDR3 is TGTGCCAGCAGTTACCCCCTAAACAGGGTGAACACTGAAGCTTTCTTT. Translating gives CASSYPLNRVNTEAFF.

The chain recombines TRBV24-1 with TRBJ2-1, with TRBD1 matching 8 bases. Germline values: CDR1 KGHDR, CDR2 SFDVKD. Trimming took 4 bases from V and 9 from J; bases not matched to a gene: 4. The CDR3 totals 13 residues. CDR3 coding DNA: TGTGCCACCAGTGACCGACAGGGGATTGAGCAGTTCTTC. Its protein is CATSDRQGIEQFF.

This rearrangement joins TRBV5-8 to TRBJ2-1, with D possibly TRBD2 on 5 matching bases. Germline loops: CDR1 SGHTS, CDR2 YDEGEE. The CDR3 consists of 12 residues. Trimming stripped 9 bases from V and 7 bases from J, with 14 bases between. The CDR3 is CATTAERNEQFF. The CDR3 bases are TGTGCCACCACAGCGGAGAGGAATGAGCAGTTCTTC.

The chain is built from TRBV4-3 and TRBJ2-3; D possibly corresponds to TRBD2 (7 bases). CDR3 length: 17 amino acids. CDR1 LGHNA and CDR2 YSLEER come from the germline V gene. The V end lost 0 bases, the J end lost 1 base, and 14 bases lay between the germline ends. DNA for the CDR3: TGCGCCAGCAGCCAAGACTTAGGGGGGGCGGGCACAGATACGCAGTATTTT. This sequence encodes CASSQDLGGAGTDTQYF.

This rearrangement joins TRBV7-2 to TRBJ1-1; 10 bases agree with TRBD1. Germline trimming cut 4 bases from V and 4 bases from J; bases unmatched to any gene: 6. The length of the CDR3 is 15 residues. Germline CDR1 SGHTA, CDR2 FQGNSA. The CDR3 region has the DNA TGTGCCAGCAGCTCAGACAGGGGGCTGAGCACTGAAGCTTTCTTT. Translated: CASSSDRGLSTEAFF.

The chain has TRBV5-8 and TRBJ2-5; TRBD1 is a possible D gene (6 bases). From germline, CDR1 is SGHTS and CDR2 YDEGEE. V dropped 4 bases and J dropped 0 bases, with 16 bases sitting between them. The CDR3 extends over 16 amino acids. CDR3 coding DNA: TGTGCCAGCAGCCCCCTTGGGGCAGGGGACCAAGAGACCCAGTACTTC. It encodes CASSPLGAGDQETQYF. Looking up the rest from reference TRBV5-8 and TRBJ2-5 gives the full variable domain: EAGVTQSPTHLIKTRGQQATLRCSPISGHTSVYWYQQALGLGLQFLLWYDEGEERNRGNFPPRFSGRQFPNYSSELNVNALELEDSALYLCASSPLGAGDQETQYFGPGTRLLVL.

The chain employs TRBV30 and TRBJ1-1, with D uncertain. The ends were cut back, 3 bases at V and 10 bases at J, with 9 bases in the middle. Germline CDR1 and CDR2: GTSNPN and SVGIG (reference sequence). This CDR3 has 10 residues. CDR3: CAWSGTRAFF. The DNA for the CDR3 is TGTGCCTGGAGCGGTACTCGAGCTTTCTTT. Looking up the rest from reference TRBV30 and TRBJ1-1 gives the full variable domain: SQTIHQWPATLVQPVGSPLSLECTVEGTSNPNLYWYRQAAGRGLQLLFYSVGIGQISSEVPQNLSASRPQDRQFILSSKKLLLSDSGFYLCAWSGTRAFFGQGTRLTVV.

The J gene is TRBJ1-2, the V gene TRBV4-3; TRBD1 might be the D (6 bases). The CDR3 contains 15 residues. Germline CDR1 reads LGHNA; CDR2 reads YSLEER. The V end was cut by 0 bases, the J end by 2 bases, with 10 bases between. DNA for the CDR3: TGCGCCAGCAGCCAAGACACCGGGACAAACTATGGCTACACCTTC. Translating gives CASSQDTGTNYGYTF.

The DNA of the CDR3 is TGTGCCAGCAGCCAAGTCCTCCCGGGACTAGATCGCGAGCAGTACTTC. Its protein is CASSQVLPGLDREQYF. The gene calls are TRBV14 and TRBJ2-7; TRBD2 aligns across 8 bases. The CDR3 has 16 amino acids. J gave up 6 bases and V 1 base, and 11 bases lay outside the gene matches. Germline V gene lookup returns CDR1 SGHDN and CDR2 FVKESK.

V usage is TRBV12-5 and J usage is TRBJ1-6; D ambiguous. The CDR3 consists of 13 residues. Germline V CDR1 and CDR2: LGHNT, FRNRAP. V was trimmed by 0 bases and J by 9 bases, leaving 6 bases between them. DNA for the CDR3: TGTGCTAGTGGTTTGGTCACGAGTTCACCCCTCCACTTT. Translated: CASGLVTSSPLHF.

The rearrangement uses TRBV14 and TRBJ2-5; D possibly corresponds to TRBD1 (6 bases). The CDR3 loop spans 16 amino acids. Germline CDR1 SGHDN, CDR2 FVKESK. Trimming removed 4 bases from V and 3 bases from J, with 18 bases in between. CDR3 bases: TGTGCCAGCAGCCGAGGCCGACAGGCTACTGAAGAGACCCAGTACTTC. It specifies CASSRGRQATEETQYF. Drawing the rest from reference TRBV14 and TRBJ2-5, the complete variable domain is EAGVTQFPSHSVIEKGQTVTLRCDPISGHDNLYWYRRVMGKEIKFLLHFVKESKQDESGMPNNRFLAERTGGTYSTLKVQPAELEDSGVYFCASSRGRQATEETQYFGPGTRLLVL.

The chain has TRBV6-5 and TRBJ1-2; 11 bases fit TRBD1. Germline CDR1 MNHEY, CDR2 SVGAGI. The CDR3 length is 14 residues. The V gene end was trimmed by 6 bases and the J gene end by 8 bases; junction bases not matched to a gene: 8. The CDR3 region has the DNA TGTGCCAGCAGCTATGGGACAGGGGGGGGCGGCTACACCTTC. The encoded protein is CASSYGTGGGGYTF.

V gene TRBV7-6 combines with J gene TRBJ1-3; TRBD1 matches at 9 bases. CDR3 size: 16 residues. The germline V gene has CDR1 SGHVS and CDR2 FNYEAQ. V shed 1 base and J 4 bases; nucleotides not matched to a gene: 5. In DNA form, the CDR3 reads TGTGCCAGCAGCTTAGGCGGGACAGGGACCGGAAACACCATATATTTT. It encodes CASSLGGTGTGNTIYF.